These 17 T cell receptor beta chains came from one sample sequenced in a study of early T cells in non-severe SARS-CoV-2 infection. TCRdb re-called the 5' RACE reads with MiXCR, one entry per CDR3 protein. The repertoire holds roughly 86,000 distinct CDR3 sequences, 14% to 15% seen once, with around 0.58% in the top ten. Sequenced: whole blood. The receptors stem from an adult who was a healthcare worker with PCR-confirmed SARS-CoV-2 infection or an uninfected control (not recorded which).

This clonotype showed up just once. The chain carries TRBV3-1 and TRBJ2-5; D call uncertain. Germline CDR1 LGHDT, CDR2 YNNKEL (reference sequence). CDR3 length: 13 residues. Trimming cost V 3 bases and J 5 bases, with 10 bases left between them. The CDR3 nucleotides read TGTGCCAGCAGCCAGGAAATTGCGGAGACCCAGTACTTC. This encodes CASSQEIAETQYF.

This clonotype occurred a few times. The rearrangement uses TRBV18 and TRBJ2-1; 7 bases are a match to TRBD1. The trim removed 0 bases at V and 6 bases at J, leaving 5 bases unmatched. Germline V gives CDR1 KGHSH, CDR2 LQKENI. The CDR3 is made up of 15 amino acids. CDR3 nucleotide sequence: TGTGCCAGCTCACCACCGGCAGGGGGAAGCAATGAGCAGTTCTTC. Its translation is CASSPPAGGSNEQFF.

The chain recombines TRBV5-1 with TRBJ1-2; D is possibly TRBD1 (6 bases). CDR1 is SGHRS, CDR2 YFSETQ, per germline. Trimming removed 4 bases from V and 7 bases from J, with 14 bases in between. This CDR3 is 13 amino acids long. For the CDR3, the DNA is TGCGCCAGCAGCACGCCAGGGGAAGCTGGCTACACCTTC. This translates into CASSTPGEAGYTF.

The rearrangement uses TRBV20-1 and TRBJ2-1; 7 bases line up with TRBD2. The CDR3 is 15 amino acids. Germline CDR1 DFQATT, CDR2 SNEGSKA (reference sequence). Germline trimming cut 5 bases from V and 2 bases from J; bases unmatched to any gene: 9. CDR3 region: CSALRSGDPYNEQFF. The CDR3 DNA follows: TGCAGTGCTCTCAGAAGCGGGGACCCCTACAATGAGCAGTTCTTC.

This clonotype was observed a few times. The chain uses TRBV7-9 and TRBJ2-2; D ambiguous. The CDR3 length is 12 residues. Germline assignment: CDR1 SEHNR and CDR2 FQNEAQ (reference sequence). Trimming removed 5 bases from V and 7 bases from J, with 8 bases in between. DNA for the CDR3: TGTGCCAGCAGCGGGCGTATCGGGGAGCTGTTTTTT. Protein sequence: CASSGRIGELFF.

The chain recombines TRBV2 with TRBJ2-2; 9 bases map to TRBD2. Germline loops: CDR1 SNHLY, CDR2 FYNNEI. V trimming: 6 bases; J trimming: 4 bases; junction bases outside the gene matches: 9. The CDR3 covers 16 residues. CDR3 nucleotides: TGTGCCAGCAGCCGCGGGGCTAGCGGGGTCACCGGGGAGCTGTTTTTT. This sequence encodes CASSRGASGVTGELFF.

J is TRBJ2-7 and V is TRBV7-8, with 10 bases aligning to TRBD1. CDR3 size: 14 residues. Trimming cost V 5 bases and J 4 bases; bases outside gene matches: 5. Germline lookup yields CDR1 SGHVS and CDR2 FQNEAQ. The CDR3 here is CASSETGGAYEQYV. CDR3 DNA sequence: TGTGCCAGCAGCGAGACAGGGGGCGCGTACGAGCAGTACGTC.

The chain uses TRBV4-1 and TRBJ2-5; D perhaps matches TRBD1 (5 bases). The ends were cut back, 3 bases at V and 5 bases at J, with 19 bases in the middle. CDR1 and CDR2 from the germline V gene are MGHRA and YSYEKL. The CDR3 totals 16 residues. Here the CDR3 DNA reads TGCGCCAGCAGCCATCTCCCCCCAGGGTCCGGGGAGACCCAGTACTTC. It yields the protein CASSHLPPGSGETQYF.

The V call is TRBV20-1, the J call TRBJ1-1, with no clear D. The germline V and J ends were trimmed by 0 bases and 3 bases, with 8 bases remaining between them. The CDR3 is 13 amino acids. Germline V lookup: CDR1 DFQATT, CDR2 SNEGSKA (reference sequence). Here the CDR3 reads CSARDWLDTEAFF. In DNA, the CDR3 is TGCAGTGCTAGAGATTGGCTGGACACTGAAGCTTTCTTT.

The chain links TRBV20-1 to TRBJ1-1; TRBD1 is a possible D gene (5 bases). Germline V gives CDR1 DFQATT, CDR2 SNEGSKA (reference sequence). The V end was cut by 0 bases, the J end by 8 bases, with 16 bases between. The CDR3 length is 14 residues. CDR3 DNA: TGCAGTGCTAGAGATAGGGATCTCGGACAAGAAGCTTTCTTT. It codes for CSARDRDLGQEAFF.

The gene calls are TRBV7-6 and TRBJ2-3, with a possible D match to TRBD1 (6 bases). V lost 5 bases and J lost 3, with 15 bases in between. CDR3 length equals 15 residues. Germline V gene sequence: CDR1 SGHVS, CDR2 FNYEAQ. The CDR3 DNA is TGTGCCAGCAGCGTGGGGGCCCTAGGGACAGATACGCAGTATTTT. As protein: CASSVGALGTDTQYF.

This clonotype showed up just a few times. The chain employs TRBV12-3 or TRBV12-4 and TRBJ2-3; D may be TRBD1 or TRBD2 (6 bases each). V was trimmed by 7 bases and J by 2 bases, leaving 25 bases between them. This CDR3 is 18 amino acids long. In nucleotides, the CDR3 is TGTGCCAGCACGAGAGGGGGGTTAGCCGGGGGAACCACAGATACGCAGTATTTT. Protein: CASTRGGLAGGTTDTQYF.

The rearrangement uses TRBV13 and TRBJ2-3; unclear D gene. With 3 bases removed from V and 4 bases from J, the gap between germline ends came to 5 bases. The length of the CDR3 is 12 residues. Germline CDR1 PRHDT, CDR2 FYEKMQ (reference sequence). The CDR3 DNA follows: TGTGCCAGCAGCTTTTCATCAGATACGCAGTATTTT. This codes for CASSFSSDTQYF. The variable domain in full, completed from reference TRBV13 and TRBJ2-3, reads AAGVIQSPRHLIKEKRETATLKCYPIPRHDTVYWYQQGPGQDPQFLISFYEKMQSDKGSIPDRFSAQQFSDYHSELNMSSLELGDSALYFCASSFSSDTQYFGPGTRLTVL.

This sequence joins TRBV5-4 and TRBJ2-3, with 9 bases lining up with TRBD2. V dropped 0 bases and J dropped 5; count of bases not matched to a gene: 10. Germline CDR1 is SGHNT and CDR2 is YYREEE (reference sequence). The CDR3 has 17 amino acids. The CDR3 nucleotides are TGTGCCAGCAGCTTGGTCGTTAGCGGGGGCGGAAGAGATACGCAGTATTTT. It codes for CASSLVVSGGGRDTQYF.

This clonotype has a handful of counts. This chain links TRBV15 with TRBJ2-4; 11 nucleotides match TRBD2. The CDR3 spans 16 residues. Per the germline V gene, CDR1 is LNHNV and CDR2 is YYDKDF (reference sequence). J lost 6 bases, V lost 0 bases, and 4 bases had no gene match. Written as DNA, the CDR3 is TGTGCCACCAGCAGAGAGCCTACTAGCGGGGGAAACATTCAGTACTTC. Its protein product is CATSREPTSGGNIQYF.

This clonotype occurred a few times. V usage is TRBV29-1 and J usage is TRBJ2-7, with D uncertain. Germline CDR1 is SQVTM and CDR2 is ANQGSEA. This CDR3 region has 12 residues. With 3 bases removed from V and 3 bases from J, the gap between germline ends came to 9 bases. CDR3 in DNA: TGCAGCGTTGACGGGCGTTGCTACGAGCAGTACGTC. Amino acid sequence: CSVDGRCYEQYV.

In its sample, this clonotype was seen a few times. The CDR3 DNA is TGTGCCAGCAGCTTATCAGTTCTTAGCGGGGTCGACAATGAGCAGTTCTTC. The encoded protein is CASSLSVLSGVDNEQFF. This chain uses TRBV7-2 with TRBJ2-1, with 8 bases lining up with TRBD2. V lost 2 bases, J lost 5 bases, and 11 bases stayed unmatched. The CDR3 is 17 residues long. From germline, CDR1 is SGHTA and CDR2 FQGNSA.